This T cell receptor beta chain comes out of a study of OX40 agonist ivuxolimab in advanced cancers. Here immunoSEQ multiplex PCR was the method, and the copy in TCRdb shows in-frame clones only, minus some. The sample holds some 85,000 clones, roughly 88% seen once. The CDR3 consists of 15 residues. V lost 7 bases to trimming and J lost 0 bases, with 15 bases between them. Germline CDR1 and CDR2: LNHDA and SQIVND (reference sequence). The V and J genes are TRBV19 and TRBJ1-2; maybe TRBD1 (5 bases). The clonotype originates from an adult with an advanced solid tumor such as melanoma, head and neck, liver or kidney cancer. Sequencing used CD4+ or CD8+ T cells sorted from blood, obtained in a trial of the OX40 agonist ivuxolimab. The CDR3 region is CASMLDRQTNYGYTF. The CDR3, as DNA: TGTGCCAGTATGCTGGATAGACAGACTAACTATGGCTACACCTTC.